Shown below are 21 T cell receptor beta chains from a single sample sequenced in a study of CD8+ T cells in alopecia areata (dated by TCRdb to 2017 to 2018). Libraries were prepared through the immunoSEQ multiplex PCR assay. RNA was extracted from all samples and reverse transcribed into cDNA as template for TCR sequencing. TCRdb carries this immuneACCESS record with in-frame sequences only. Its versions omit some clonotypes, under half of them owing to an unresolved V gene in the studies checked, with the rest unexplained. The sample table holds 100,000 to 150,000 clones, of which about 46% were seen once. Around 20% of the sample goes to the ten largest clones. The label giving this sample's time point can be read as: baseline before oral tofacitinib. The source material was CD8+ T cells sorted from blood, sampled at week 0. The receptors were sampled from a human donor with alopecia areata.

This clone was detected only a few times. This chain's CDR3 is CASSPRQGAKNIQYF. The CDR3 region has the DNA TGTGCCAGCAGCCCCCGCCAGGGGGCCAAAAACATTCAGTACTTC. The chain joins TRBV7-9 to TRBJ2-4, with D possibly TRBD1 on 6 matching bases. The germline gives CDR1 SEHNR, CDR2 FQNEAQ (reference sequence). The CDR3 covers 15 residues. V was clipped by 5 bases and J by 1 base, with 12 bases between them. The variable domain in full, with the rest retrieved from reference TRBV7-9 and TRBJ2-4, is DTGVSQNPRHKITKRGQNVTFRCDPISEHNRLYWYRQTLGQGPEFLTYFQNEAQLEKSRLLSDRFSAERPKGSFSTLEIQRTEQGDSAMYLCASSPRQGAKNIQYFGAGTRLSVL.

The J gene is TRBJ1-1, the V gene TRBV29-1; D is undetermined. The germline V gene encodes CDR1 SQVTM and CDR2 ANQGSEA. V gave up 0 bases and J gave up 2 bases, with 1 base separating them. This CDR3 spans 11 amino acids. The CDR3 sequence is CSVEDNTEAFF. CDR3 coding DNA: TGCAGCGTTGAAGATAACACTGAAGCTTTCTTT.

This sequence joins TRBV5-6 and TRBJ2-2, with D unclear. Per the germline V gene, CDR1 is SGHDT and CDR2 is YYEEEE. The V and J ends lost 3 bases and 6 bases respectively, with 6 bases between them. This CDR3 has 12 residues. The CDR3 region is CASSSLPGELFF. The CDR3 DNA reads TGTGCCAGCAGCTCGCTCCCCGGGGAGCTGTTTTTT.

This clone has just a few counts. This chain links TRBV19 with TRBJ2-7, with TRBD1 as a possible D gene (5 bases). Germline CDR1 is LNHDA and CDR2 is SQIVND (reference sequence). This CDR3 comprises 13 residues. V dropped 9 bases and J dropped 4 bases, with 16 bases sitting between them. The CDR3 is CASLDTRNYEQYF. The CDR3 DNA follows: TGTGCCAGCTTGGACACGAGAAATTACGAGCAGTACTTC.

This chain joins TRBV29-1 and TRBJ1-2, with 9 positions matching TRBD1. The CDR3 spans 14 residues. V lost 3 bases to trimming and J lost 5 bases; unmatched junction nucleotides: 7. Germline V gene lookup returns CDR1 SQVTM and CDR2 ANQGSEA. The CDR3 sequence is CSVDLGQGQYGYTF. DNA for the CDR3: TGCAGCGTTGATCTGGGACAGGGTCAATATGGCTACACCTTC.

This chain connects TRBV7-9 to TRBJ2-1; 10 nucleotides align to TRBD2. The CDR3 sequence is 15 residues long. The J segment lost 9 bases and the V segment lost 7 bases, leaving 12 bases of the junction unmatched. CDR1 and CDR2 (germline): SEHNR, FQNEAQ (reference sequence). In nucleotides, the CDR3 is TGTGCCAGCACCTCGGGTAGCGGGGGGTCGGGTGAGCAGTTCTTC. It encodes CASTSGSGGSGEQFF.

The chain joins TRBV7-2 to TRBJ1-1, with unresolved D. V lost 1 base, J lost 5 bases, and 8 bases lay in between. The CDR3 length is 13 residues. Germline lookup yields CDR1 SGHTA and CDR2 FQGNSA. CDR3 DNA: TGTGCCAGCAGCTTAGGATATTATACTGAAGCTTTCTTT. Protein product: CASSLGYYTEAFF.

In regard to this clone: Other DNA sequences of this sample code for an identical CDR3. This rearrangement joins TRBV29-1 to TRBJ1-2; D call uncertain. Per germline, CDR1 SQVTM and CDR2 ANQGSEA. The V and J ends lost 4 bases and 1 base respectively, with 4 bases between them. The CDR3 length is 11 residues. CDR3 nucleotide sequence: TGCAGCGTTGGCAGTAACTATGGCTACACCTTC. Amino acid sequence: CSVGSNYGYTF. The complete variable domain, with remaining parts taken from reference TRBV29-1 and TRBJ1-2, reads SAVISQKPSRDICQRGTSLTIQCQVDSQVTMMFWYRQQPGQSLTLIATANQGSEATYESGFVIDKFPISRPNLTFSTLTVSNMSPEDSSIYLCSVGSNYGYTFGSGTRLTVV.

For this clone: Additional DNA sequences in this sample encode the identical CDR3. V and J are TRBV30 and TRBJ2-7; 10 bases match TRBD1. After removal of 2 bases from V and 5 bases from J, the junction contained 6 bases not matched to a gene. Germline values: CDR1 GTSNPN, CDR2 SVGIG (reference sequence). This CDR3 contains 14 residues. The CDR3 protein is CAWSSGTGVHEQYF. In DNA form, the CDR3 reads TGTGCCTGGAGTAGCGGGACAGGGGTTCACGAGCAGTACTTC.

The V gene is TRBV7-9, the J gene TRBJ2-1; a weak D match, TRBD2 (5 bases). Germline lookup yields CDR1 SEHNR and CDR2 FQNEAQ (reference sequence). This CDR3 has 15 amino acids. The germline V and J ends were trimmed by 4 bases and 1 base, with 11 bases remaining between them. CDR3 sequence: CASSSDWRSYNEQFF. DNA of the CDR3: TGTGCCAGCAGCTCGGACTGGCGTTCCTACAATGAGCAGTTCTTC.

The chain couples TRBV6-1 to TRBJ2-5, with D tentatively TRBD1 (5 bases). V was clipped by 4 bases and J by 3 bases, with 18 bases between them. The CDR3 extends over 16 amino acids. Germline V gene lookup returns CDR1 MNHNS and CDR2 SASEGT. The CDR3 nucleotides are TGTGCCAGCAGTGGCGTCCTAGAAGGGGTGGAAGAGACCCAGTACTTC. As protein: CASSGVLEGVEETQYF.

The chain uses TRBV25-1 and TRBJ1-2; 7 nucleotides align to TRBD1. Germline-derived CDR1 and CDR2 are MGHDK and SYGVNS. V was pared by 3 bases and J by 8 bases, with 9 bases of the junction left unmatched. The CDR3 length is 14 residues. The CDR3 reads CASSDLDRVGGYTF. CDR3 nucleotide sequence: TGTGCCAGCAGTGATCTCGACAGGGTCGGAGGCTACACCTTC.

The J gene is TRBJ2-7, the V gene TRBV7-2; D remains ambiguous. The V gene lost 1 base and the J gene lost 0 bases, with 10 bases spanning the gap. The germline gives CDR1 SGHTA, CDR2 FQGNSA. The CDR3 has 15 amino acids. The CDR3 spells CASSLGADHSYEQYF. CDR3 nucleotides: TGTGCCAGCAGCTTAGGGGCTGATCACTCCTACGAGCAGTACTTC.

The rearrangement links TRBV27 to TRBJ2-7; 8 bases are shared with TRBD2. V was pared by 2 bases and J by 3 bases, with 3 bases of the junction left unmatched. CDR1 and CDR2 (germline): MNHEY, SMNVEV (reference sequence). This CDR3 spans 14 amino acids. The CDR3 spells CASSLAGGFYEQYF. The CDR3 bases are TGTGCCAGCAGTTTAGCGGGGGGCTTCTACGAGCAGTACTTC.

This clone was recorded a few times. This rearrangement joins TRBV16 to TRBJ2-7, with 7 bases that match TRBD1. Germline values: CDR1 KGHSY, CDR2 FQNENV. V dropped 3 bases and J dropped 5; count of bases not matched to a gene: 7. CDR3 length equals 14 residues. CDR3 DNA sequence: TGTGCCAGCAGCCATGGGACAGCAGCGAACGAGCAGTACTTC. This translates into CASSHGTAANEQYF.

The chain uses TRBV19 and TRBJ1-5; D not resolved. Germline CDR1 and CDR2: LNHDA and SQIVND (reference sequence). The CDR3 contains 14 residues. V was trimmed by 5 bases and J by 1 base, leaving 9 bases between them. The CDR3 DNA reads TGTGCCAGTAGTCTCCGGTCAAGCAATCAGCCCCAGCATTTT. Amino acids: CASSLRSSNQPQHF.

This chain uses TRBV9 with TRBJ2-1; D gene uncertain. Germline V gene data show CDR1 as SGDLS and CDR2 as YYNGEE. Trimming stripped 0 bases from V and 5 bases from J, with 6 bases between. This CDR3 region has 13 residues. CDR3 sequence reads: CASSVDGDNEQFF. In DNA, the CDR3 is TGTGCCAGCAGCGTAGACGGAGACAATGAGCAGTTCTTC. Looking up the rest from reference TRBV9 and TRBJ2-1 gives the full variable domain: DSGVTQTPKHLITATGQRVTLRCSPRSGDLSVYWYQQSLDQGLQFLIQYYNGEERAKGNILERFSAQQFPDLHSELNLSSLELGDSALYFCASSVDGDNEQFFGPGTRLTVL.

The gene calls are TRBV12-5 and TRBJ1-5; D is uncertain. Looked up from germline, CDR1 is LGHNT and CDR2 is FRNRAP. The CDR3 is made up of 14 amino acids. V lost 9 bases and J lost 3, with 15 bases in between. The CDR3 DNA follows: TGTGCTAGACCTACAGACGGCCACAATCAGCCCCAGCATTTT. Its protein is CARPTDGHNQPQHF. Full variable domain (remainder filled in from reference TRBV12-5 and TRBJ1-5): DARVTQTPRHKVTEMGQEVTMRCQPILGHNTVFWYRQTMMQGLELLAYFRNRAPLDDSGMPKDRFSAEMPDATLATLKIQPSEPRDSAVYFCARPTDGHNQPQHFGDGTRLSIL.

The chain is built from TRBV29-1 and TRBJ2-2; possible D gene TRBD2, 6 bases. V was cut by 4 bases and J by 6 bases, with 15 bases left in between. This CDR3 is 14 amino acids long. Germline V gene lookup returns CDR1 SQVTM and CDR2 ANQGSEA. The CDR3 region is CSVVDRGSAGELFF. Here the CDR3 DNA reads TGCAGCGTTGTTGATCGGGGGTCGGCCGGGGAGCTGTTTTTT.

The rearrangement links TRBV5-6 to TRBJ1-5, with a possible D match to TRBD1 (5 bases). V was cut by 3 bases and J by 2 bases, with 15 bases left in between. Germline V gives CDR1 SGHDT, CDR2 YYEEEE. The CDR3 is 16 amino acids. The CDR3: CASSSVGDMGNQPQHF. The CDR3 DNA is TGTGCCAGCAGCTCCGTGGGGGATATGGGCAATCAGCCCCAGCATTTT. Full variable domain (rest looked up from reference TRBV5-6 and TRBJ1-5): DAGVTQSPTHLIKTRGQQVTLRCSPKSGHDTVSWYQQALGQGPQFIFQYYEEEERQRGNFPDRFSGHQFPNYSSELNVNALLLGDSALYLCASSSVGDMGNQPQHFGDGTRLSIL.

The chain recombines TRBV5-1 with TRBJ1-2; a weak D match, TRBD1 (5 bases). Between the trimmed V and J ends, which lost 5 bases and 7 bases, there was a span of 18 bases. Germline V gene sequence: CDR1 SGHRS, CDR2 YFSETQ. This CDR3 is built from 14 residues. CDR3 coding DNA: TGCGCCAGCAGTTTCGGGACGCCGGGGGGTGGCTACACCTTC. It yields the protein CASSFGTPGGGYTF.